The clone carrying this T cell receptor (beta chain) was detected only once. This CDR3 contains 13 residues. Germline V gene sequence: CDR1 DFQATT, CDR2 SNEGSKA (reference sequence). This record belongs to a study of blood T cells in healthy people across ages. Sample-barcoded 5' priming and a J-beta primer mix drove a second PCR of roughly 6 to 12 cycles. TCRdb fed the 5' RACE reads into MiXCR, producing one record per CDR3 protein. Of about 780,000 distinct CDR3 sequences detected, 20% to 30% appear once; the ten largest clones hold around 3%. These data were also filed under a second study, of T cells of mothers and their children. Turning to that study: It was related mother-child pairs that showed slightly higher overlap than unrelated pairs, without reaching significance. Clones that were microchimeric and persistent were not detected among T cells.

Sample: blood. V usage is TRBV20-1 and J usage is TRBJ2-5; unclear D gene. The J call is in doubt because the DNA end fits TRBJ2-7 better. The TCR originated in a boy between 10 and 17 years old in good health. This CDR3 reads CSVKTSNSYEQYF. As DNA, the CDR3 is TGCAGTGTCAAAACCTCCAACTCCTACGAGCAGTACTTC.